Following are 22 T cell receptor beta chains from one sample sequenced in a study of Ad26.COV2.S vaccination and SARS-CoV-2 variants. Clones were read by immunoSEQ multiplex PCR, and TCRdb kept only the in-frame ones, dropping some. The data show about 680,000 clones, about 90% seen once. Noted treatment: about 20 received Ad26.COV2.S at low or high dose, single or two shots; a few received placebo; per-sample allocation not given. Following the first vaccine or placebo injection, samples were taken on day 63. This specimen was peripheral blood, taken in a trial of Ad26.COV2.S vaccine versus placebo. The receptors shown here come from a person between 18 and 65 years old who received the Ad26.COV2.S COVID-19 vaccine or a placebo.

This clone has at least ten counts. The gene calls are TRBV15 and TRBJ1-5; possible D gene TRBD1, 5 bases. Germline loops: CDR1 LNHNV, CDR2 YYDKDF (reference sequence). V shed 8 bases and J shed 7 bases, with 15 bases lying between them. The CDR3 totals 13 residues. The CDR3 DNA reads as TGTGCCACCTCGATCCCAGGGCGCCAGCCCCAGCATTTT. Its protein product is CATSIPGRQPQHF.

The DNA of the CDR3 is TGTGCCACTAGAAAGGGCTATGGCTACACCTTC. Protein product: CATRKGYGYTF. The chain links TRBV24-1 to TRBJ1-2; no firm D call. In germline, CDR1 is KGHDR, CDR2 SFDVKD. V lost 10 bases and J lost 4, with 9 bases in between. The CDR3 runs 11 residues.

The CDR3 protein is CASSQENAENYGYTF. The CDR3, as DNA: TGCGCCAGCAGCCAAGAGAATGCGGAAAACTATGGCTACACCTTC. This chain connects TRBV4-3 to TRBJ1-2; D not resolved. The V gene lost 0 bases and the J gene lost 2 bases, with 10 bases spanning the gap. Per the germline V gene, CDR1 is LGHNA and CDR2 is YSLEER. The CDR3 extends over 15 amino acids.

The rearrangement uses TRBV3-1 (or the pseudogene TRBV3-2) and TRBJ1-3; TRBD1 is a possible D gene (5 bases). Germline CDR1 and CDR2: LGHDT and YNNKEL (reference sequence). Trimming stripped 1 base from V and 2 bases from J, with 9 bases between. This CDR3 has 15 residues. CDR3 region: CASSQVWGTGNTIYF. The CDR3 DNA is TGTGCCAGCAGCCAAGTCTGGGGGACTGGAAACACCATATATTTT.

This clone was seen once. J is TRBJ2-7 and V is TRBV19, with 9 bases matching TRBD1. The J segment lost 2 bases and the V segment lost 3 bases, leaving 5 bases of the junction unmatched. This CDR3 spans 15 amino acids. Germline assignment: CDR1 LNHDA and CDR2 SQIVND (reference sequence). The CDR3 region is CASSIAGTGTYEQYF. In nucleotides, the CDR3 is TGTGCCAGTAGTATTGCGGGGACAGGGACCTACGAGCAGTACTTC.

As concerns this clone: Distinct nucleotide sequences in the sample also encode this CDR3. The V gene is TRBV10-3, the J gene TRBJ2-5; TRBD1 aligns across 7 bases. Germline CDR1 is ENHRY and CDR2 is SYGVKD. Germline trimming cut 2 bases from V and 4 bases from J; bases unmatched to any gene: 4. This CDR3 is 14 amino acids long. The CDR3 reads CAISERQGGETQYF. In DNA, the CDR3 is TGTGCCATCAGTGAGCGACAGGGCGGAGAGACCCAGTACTTC.

The DNA for the CDR3 is TGTGCCAGCAGCTTATCGCCCGGTACGGAGACCCAGTACTTC. Its protein product is CASSLSPGTETQYF. J is TRBJ2-5 and V is TRBV13; D is uncertain. V was trimmed by 2 bases and J by 5 bases, leaving 12 bases between them. CDR3 length: 14 amino acids. CDR1 and CDR2 (germline): PRHDT, FYEKMQ (reference sequence).

The CDR3 here is CASSFETGAYTDTQYF. Here the CDR3 DNA reads TGTGCCAGCAGCTTCGAAACAGGGGCGTACACAGATACGCAGTATTTT. The chain links TRBV7-2 to TRBJ2-3, with TRBD1 matching over 7 bases. The J segment lost 2 bases and the V segment lost 3 bases, leaving 8 bases of the junction unmatched. Germline V gives CDR1 SGHTA, CDR2 FQGNSA. The CDR3 is 16 residues long.

The V call is TRBV18, the J call TRBJ2-7; tentative D call: TRBD1 (5 bases). This CDR3 is 13 amino acids long. Trimming took off 3 bases at V and 3 bases at J, with 9 bases between the two ends. Germline lookup yields CDR1 KGHSH and CDR2 LQKENI. CDR3 nucleotide sequence: TGTGCCAGCTCACCGACAGTTTACTACGAGCAGTACTTC. Protein: CASSPTVYYEQYF.

V usage is TRBV5-1 and J usage is TRBJ2-4, with D hard to call. The V gene lost 7 bases and the J gene lost 7 bases, with 12 bases spanning the gap. The length of the CDR3 is 12 residues. Germline CDR1 SGHRS, CDR2 YFSETQ. The CDR3 nucleotides read TGCGCCAGCGAGGCGTTTAAGAACATTCAGTACTTC. Its protein product is CASEAFKNIQYF.

The rearrangement uses TRBV5-5 and TRBJ1-2; perhaps TRBD1 as D (5 bases). V lost 2 bases and J 8 bases, leaving 16 bases between the germline ends. Germline V gene lookup returns CDR1 SGHKS and CDR2 YYEKEE (reference sequence). CDR3 length: 14 residues. The CDR3 DNA reads as TGTGCCAGCAGCTTCGACAGCCTCCTGGCGGGCTACACCTTC. Its translation is CASSFDSLLAGYTF.

This chain uses TRBV29-1 with TRBJ2-5, with no clear D. This CDR3 is built from 11 residues. Germline CDR1 reads SQVTM; CDR2 reads ANQGSEA. The V end lost 7 bases, the J end lost 5 bases, and 11 bases lay between the germline ends. This CDR3 reads CSATLGETQYF. DNA for the CDR3: TGCAGCGCCACGCTGGGGGAGACCCAGTACTTC.

Details on this clone: Other DNA sequences in the same sample also yield this CDR3. The chain recombines TRBV7-2 with TRBJ2-3, with TRBD2 matching 9 bases. Germline V gene data show CDR1 as SGHTA and CDR2 as FQGNSA. V trimming: 1 base; J trimming: 3 bases; junction bases outside the gene matches: 5. The CDR3 is 16 residues long. In DNA form, the CDR3 reads TGTGCCAGCAGCTTAGAATGGGCGGGGGGGACAGATACGCAGTATTTT. It is translated as CASSLEWAGGTDTQYF. The complete variable domain, with remaining parts taken from reference TRBV7-2 and TRBJ2-3, reads GAGVSQSPSNKVTEKGKDVELRCDPISGHTALYWYRQSLGQGLEFLIYFQGNSAPDKSGLPSDRFSAERTGGSVSTLTIQRTQQEDSAVYLCASSLEWAGGTDTQYFGPGTRLTVL.

The rearrangement links TRBV15 to TRBJ1-2; D possibly corresponds to TRBD1 (6 bases). The CDR3 is made up of 16 amino acids. Trimming removed 0 bases at V and 5 bases at J, with 16 bases between. CDR1 and CDR2 (germline): LNHNV, YYDKDF (reference sequence). CDR3 residues: CATSRDRAGGKYGYTF. In DNA, the CDR3 is TGTGCCACCAGCAGAGATAGGGCCGGGGGCAAATATGGCTACACCTTC.

The J gene is TRBJ1-6, the V gene TRBV2; no clear D. With 2 bases removed from V and 6 bases from J, the gap between germline ends came to 14 bases. This CDR3 comprises 16 residues. Per the germline V gene, CDR1 is SNHLY and CDR2 is FYNNEI. The DNA for the CDR3 is TGTGCCAGCAGTGAAATAGTCCTGTTTGGTAATTCACCCCTCCACTTT. Amino acids: CASSEIVLFGNSPLHF.

The chain recombines TRBV11-2 with TRBJ2-5, with D unresolved. The CDR3 is 14 amino acids. Germline V gene sequence: CDR1 SGHAT, CDR2 FQNNGV. Deletions cut 4 bases from V and 2 bases from J, with 11 bases between. CDR3 in amino acids: CASSSSPRQETQYF. The CDR3 DNA is TGTGCCAGCAGCTCCAGCCCGAGGCAAGAGACCCAGTACTTC.

The genes are TRBV19 and TRBJ1-4, with unresolved D. The CDR3 has 13 residues. V lost 7 bases, J lost 4 bases, and 10 bases lay in between. Germline CDR1 reads LNHDA; CDR2 reads SQIVND (reference sequence). This chain's CDR3 is CASKAGINEKLFF. In DNA, the CDR3 is TGTGCCAGTAAGGCGGGGATTAATGAAAAACTGTTTTTT.

The chain links TRBV5-1 to TRBJ2-5, with D perhaps matching TRBD2 (5 bases). This CDR3 contains 15 residues. V lost 4 bases, J lost 7 bases, and 20 bases lay in between. Germline CDR1 reads SGHRS; CDR2 reads YFSETQ. The CDR3 DNA is TGCGCCAGCAGCGGCCCCGGGATCCCCGCGGGGACCCAGTACTTC. Its protein is CASSGPGIPAGTQYF.

The chain recombines TRBV24-1 with TRBJ1-2; D is undetermined. The CDR3 length is 14 residues. Trimming took 4 bases from V and 6 from J, leaving 14 bases between them. Germline V lookup: CDR1 KGHDR, CDR2 SFDVKD. The CDR3 DNA sequence: TGTGCCACCAGTGACCCGGGCCAATCCGATGGCTACACCTTC. It is translated as CATSDPGQSDGYTF.

V is TRBV19 and J is TRBJ1-5, with 8 positions matching TRBD1. The V gene end was trimmed by 8 bases and the J gene end by 7 bases; junction bases not matched to a gene: 13. Germline lookup yields CDR1 LNHDA and CDR2 SQIVND (reference sequence). The CDR3 is 15 amino acids. This CDR3 reads CASSGGGQGGQPQHF. CDR3 DNA: TGTGCCAGTTCCGGAGGAGGACAGGGCGGGCAGCCCCAGCATTTT.

The J gene is TRBJ1-2, the V gene TRBV2; D is unresolved. The CDR3 length is 14 residues. CDR1 is SNHLY and CDR2 is FYNNEI in the germline V gene. V gave up 2 bases and J gave up 4 bases, with 11 bases separating them. The CDR3 protein is CASSEYGLSYGYTF. For the CDR3, the DNA is TGTGCCAGCAGTGAATACGGGCTCAGCTATGGCTACACCTTC.

The chain carries TRBV18 and TRBJ1-1, with unresolved D. Per germline, CDR1 KGHSH and CDR2 LQKENI. Trimming cost V 3 bases and J 8 bases, with 16 bases left between them. This CDR3 spans 14 amino acids. The CDR3 loop reads CASSPVENYFEAFF. The CDR3 DNA reads TGTGCCAGCTCACCCGTTGAAAATTACTTCGAAGCTTTCTTT.